The rows below give T cell receptor beta chains drawn from one sample of a study of blood T cell repertoires in COVID-19. Assay used: immunoSEQ multiplex PCR; TCRdb lists only in-frame clones, some missing. The sample has 150,000 to 200,000 clones; 81% are singletons. Sequencing was carried out using PBMCs or T cells enriched from blood (not recorded which). Source of these receptors: a woman in her forties with acute COVID-19. Each CDR3 is given with its conserved first and last residue. D genes are given only for firm matches. Size is stated for part of the rows, as once, few or many counts, or as a class when the clone is expanded.

size	length	D	V	J	CDR3	DNA
.	15	.	TRBV5-4	TRBJ2-7	CASSLTSVGGNEQYF	TGTGCCAGCAGCTTGACCAGCGTCGGAGGGAACGAGCAGTACTTC
.	16	.	TRBV7-8	TRBJ2-1	CASSLRGGALTNEQFF	TGTGCCAGCAGCTTGAGGGGGGGAGCACTCACGAATGAGCAGTTCTTC
.	15	TRBD2	TRBV11-3	TRBJ2-1	CASSTLAGEPDEQFF	TGTGCCAGCAGCACTCTAGCGGGAGAGCCCGATGAGCAGTTCTTC
.	15	TRBD2	TRBV5-6	TRBJ2-1	CASSLSGSSYNEQFF	TGTGCCAGCAGCTTGAGCGGGAGCTCCTACAATGAGCAGTTCTTC
.	13	.	TRBV4-1	TRBJ2-7	CASSQPGGFEQYF	TGCGCCAGCAGCCAACCTGGGGGCTTCGAGCAGTACTTC
.	14	.	TRBV7-2	TRBJ1-1	CASSFSSLNTEAFF	TGTGCCAGCAGCTTCTCCAGTTTGAACACTGAAGCTTTCTTT
.	14	.	TRBV30	TRBJ1-1	CAWRVTIMSTEAFF	TGTGCCTGGAGGGTAACTATCATGAGCACTGAAGCTTTCTTT
.	16	.	TRBV3-1/TRBV3-2	TRBJ2-1	CASSWDTRRANNEQFF	TGTGCCAGCAGCTGGGACACCCGGAGAGCTAACAATGAGCAGTTCTTC
.	13	TRBD2	TRBV28	TRBJ2-3	CASSSGVRDTQYF	TGTGCCAGCAGTAGCGGGGTCCGTGATACGCAGTATTTT
few	17	TRBD2	TRBV6-2/TRBV6-3	TRBJ2-3	CASSLTSGSVTADTQYF	TGTGCCAGCAGTTTAACTAGCGGGAGCGTCACGGCAGATACGCAGTATTTT
.	14	.	TRBV7-9	TRBJ1-4	CASRRSGLEEKLFF	TGTGCCAGCAGGCGGTCGGGGTTGGAGGAAAAACTGTTTTTT